A selection of T cell receptor beta chains follows, all from one sample in a study of T-cell memory formation after mild COVID-19. TCRdb used MiXCR to reprocess the 5' RACE reads, holding one entry per CDR3 protein. The table shows 150,000 to 200,000 distinct CDR3 sequences, with approximately 10% occurring only once. Sequenced: PBMCs or a T cell subset sorted from them (not recorded which). The receptors shown here come from a man between 18 and 35 years old who had mild COVID-19 (a few samples of this study predate the infection). Cell type and time point are not known. Each CDR3 is given with its conserved first and last residue. A D gene is named only where the DNA matches it firmly. Some rows mark clone size as missing; the rest say once, few, many or name a class of expanded clone.

d_gene	v_gene	j_gene	abundance	CDR3aa	CDR3nt
.	TRBV7-9	TRBJ1-2	.	CASSLGTGSNYGYTF	TGTGCCAGCAGCTTAGGTACAGGGAGTAACTATGGCTACACCTTC
.	TRBV12-3/TRBV12-4	TRBJ1-1	many	CASSLTRSTEAFF	TGTGCCAGCAGTCTGACACGGAGCACTGAAGCTTTCTTT
.	TRBV7-2	TRBJ2-3	few	CASSFPPGVSTDTQYF	TGTGCCAGCAGCTTCCCGCCGGGGGTAAGCACAGATACGCAGTATTTT
.	TRBV7-2	TRBJ2-3	.	CASSVGNTQYF	TGTGCCAGCAGCGTAGGCAATACGCAGTATTTT
.	TRBV5-4	TRBJ2-7	.	CASSPQGGKQYF	TGTGCCAGCAGTCCACAGGGCGGGAAGCAGTACTTC
.	TRBV5-1	TRBJ2-1	many	CASSSATFQEDKQFF	TGCGCCAGCAGCTCAGCAACGTTTCAAGAGGATAAGCAGTTCTTC
.	TRBV5-1	TRBJ2-3	few	CASTPYSLGREQYF	TGCGCCAGCACCCCTTATAGTCTGGGGCGGGAGCAGTATTTT
TRBD1	TRBV4-3	TRBJ1-6	few	CASSQDLLYRGQGYNSPLHF	TGCGCCAGCAGCCAAGACCTCTTGTACAGGGGGCAGGGGTATAATTCACCCCTCCACTTT
.	TRBV25-1	TRBJ1-2	.	CASSDPRVNNYGYTF	TGTGCCAGCAGTGATCCCAGGGTAAACAACTATGGCTACACCTTC
TRBD2	TRBV20-1	TRBJ2-3	few	CSAYWERGTITDTQYF	TGCAGTGCTTACTGGGAGCGGGGGACGATCACAGATACGCAGTATTTT
.	TRBV4-2	TRBJ2-3	many	CASRGTEGSATDTQYF	TGTGCCAGCAGGGGGACGGAGGGATCCGCGACAGATACGCAGTATTTT
.	TRBV7-2	TRBJ2-5	.	CASRDAGPRGTQYF	TGTGCCAGCAGGGACGCGGGTCCTCGGGGGACCCAGTACTTC
.	TRBV4-3	TRBJ2-7	few	CASSQEGRAGVLEQYF	TGCGCCAGCAGCCAAGAGGGGCGAGCCGGCGTTCTCGAGCAGTACTTC
TRBD1	TRBV10-3	TRBJ1-4	few	CAISEPTGGVEKLFF	TGTGCCATCAGTGAACCGACAGGGGGTGTTGAAAAACTGTTTTTT
.	TRBV11-2	TRBJ2-3	.	CASCPQANTDTQYF	TGTGCCAGCTGTCCACAGGCGAACACAGATACGCAGTATTTT
.	TRBV10-3	TRBJ1-1	.	CAISELGYESFF	TGTGCCATCAGTGAGTTGGGGTACGAATCTTTCTTT
.	TRBV7-6	TRBJ1-6	few	CASSPGRTTSPLHF	TGTGCCAGCAGCCCTGGCAGGACGACCTCACCCCTCCACTTT
TRBD1	TRBV5-1	TRBJ2-5	few	CASTRNSQGRGETQYF	TGCGCCAGCACTAGAAATTCACAGGGGCGAGGAGAGACCCAGTACTTC
TRBD2	TRBV5-1	TRBJ2-1	few	CASSRSGGLSYNEQFF	TGCGCCAGCAGCCGTAGCGGGGGCCTATCCTACAATGAGCAGTTCTTC
TRBD1	TRBV3-1	TRBJ2-3	many	CASSQDRDTQYF	TGTGCCAGCAGCCAGGACAGGGATACGCAGTATTTT
TRBD1	TRBV11-2	TRBJ1-4	.	CASSRRDRVVF	TGTGCCAGCAGCAGGCGGGACAGGGTTGTTTTT
.	TRBV11-3	TRBJ2-6	many	CASSVESGANVLTF	TGTGCCAGCAGTGTGGAATCCGGGGCCAACGTCCTGACTTTC
.	TRBV23-1	TRBJ2-7	few	CASSPQGPGYEQYF	TGCGCCAGCAGTCCTCAGGGGCCAGGGTACGAGCAGTACTTC
.	TRBV5-5	TRBJ2-5	.	CASSLAANEETQYF	TGTGCCAGCAGCTTGGCGGCCAACGAAGAGACCCAGTACTTC
TRBD1	TRBV7-2	TRBJ2-1	.	CASSLPTGQNNEQFF	TGTGCCAGCAGCTTACCGACAGGGCAGAACAATGAGCAGTTCTTC
TRBD1	TRBV7-2	TRBJ2-7	.	CASSSHRGSNEQYF	TGTGCCAGCAGCTCCCACAGGGGATCCAACGAGCAGTACTTC
.	TRBV4-3	TRBJ1-6	few	CASSLQGSNSPLHF	TGCGCCAGCAGTCTACAGGGTAGTAATTCACCCCTCCACTTT
.	TRBV4-1	TRBJ2-1	.	CASSQESGTLYEQFF	TGCGCCAGCAGCCAAGAAAGTGGCACCCTCTATGAGCAGTTCTTC
.	TRBV10-3	TRBJ2-2	few	CAISASQGSNTGELFF	TGTGCCATCAGTGCGTCACAGGGATCGAACACCGGGGAGCTGTTTTTT
TRBD2	TRBV9	TRBJ2-3	.	CASSVALAGGPPDTQYF	TGTGCCAGCAGCGTAGCCCTAGCGGGGGGGCCCCCAGATACGCAGTATTTT
.	TRBV6-5	TRBJ2-5	.	CASSFLSRQLQETQYF	TGTGCCAGCAGTTTTCTCTCCCGACAGTTACAAGAGACCCAGTACTTC
.	TRBV5-1	TRBJ2-1	few	CASSLDSPNEQFF	TGCGCCAGCAGCTTGGACAGCCCCAATGAGCAGTTCTTC
.	TRBV5-1	TRBJ1-1	.	CASSSSPVRLDTEAFF	TGCGCCAGCAGCTCGAGCCCCGTCCGTTTAGACACTGAAGCTTTCTTT
.	TRBV20-1	TRBJ2-5	few	CSAGREGSYF	TGCAGTGCTGGCAGAGAAGGGTCCTACTTC
.	TRBV7-2	TRBJ1-1	.	CASSSPLPGHNTEAFF	TGTGCCAGCAGCTCACCGCTACCCGGACACAACACTGAAGCTTTCTTT
.	TRBV9	TRBJ1-2	.	CASSVDQGSYGYTF	TGTGCCAGCAGCGTAGATCAGGGTTCCTATGGCTACACCTTC
.	TRBV6-5	TRBJ2-5	few	CASTRGVQETQYF	TGTGCCAGCACGAGGGGAGTCCAAGAGACCCAGTACTTC
TRBD1	TRBV7-2	TRBJ2-7	few	CASSFAGGTSYEQYF	TGTGCCAGCAGCTTTGCAGGGGGCACCTCCTACGAGCAGTACTTC
.	TRBV7-9	TRBJ1-1	.	CASSLAKGVNTEAFF	TGTGCCAGCAGCTTAGCTAAGGGAGTGAACACTGAAGCTTTCTTT
.	TRBV4-3	TRBJ2-5	.	CASSQETARETQYF	TGCGCCAGCAGCCAAGAGACCGCCCGAGAGACCCAGTACTTC
.	TRBV20-1	TRBJ1-5	few	CSPRTLKTSRSGGRQPQHF	TGCAGCCCTAGGACCCTTAAAACCAGTCGTTCGGGGGGACGACAGCCCCAGCATTTT
.	TRBV12-3/TRBV12-4	TRBJ2-3	.	CASTQGPLGGGFRDTQYF	TGTGCCAGCACCCAAGGCCCCCTTGGGGGAGGCTTCAGGGATACGCAGTATTTT